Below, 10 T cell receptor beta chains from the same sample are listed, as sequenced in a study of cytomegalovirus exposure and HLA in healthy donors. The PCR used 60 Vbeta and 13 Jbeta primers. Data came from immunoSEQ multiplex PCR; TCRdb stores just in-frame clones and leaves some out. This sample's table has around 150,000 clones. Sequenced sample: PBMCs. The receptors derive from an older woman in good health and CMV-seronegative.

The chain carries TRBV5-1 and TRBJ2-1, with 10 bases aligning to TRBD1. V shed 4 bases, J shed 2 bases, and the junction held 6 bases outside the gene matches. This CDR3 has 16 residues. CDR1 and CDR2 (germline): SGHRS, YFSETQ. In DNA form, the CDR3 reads TGCGCCAGCAGCGACCCGGGACAGGGGACCTACAATGAGCAGTTCTTC. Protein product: CASSDPGQGTYNEQFF. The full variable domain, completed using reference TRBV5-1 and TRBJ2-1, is KAGVTQTPRYLIKTRGQQVTLSCSPISGHRSVSWYQQTPGQGLQFLFEYFSETQRNKGNFPGRFSGRQFSNSRSEMNVSTLELGDSALYLCASSDPGQGTYNEQFFGPGTRLTVL.

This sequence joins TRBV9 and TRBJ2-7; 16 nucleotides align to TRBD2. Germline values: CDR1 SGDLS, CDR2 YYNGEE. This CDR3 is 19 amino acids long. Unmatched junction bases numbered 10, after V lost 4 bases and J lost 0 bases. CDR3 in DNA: TGTGCCAGCAGCCCAAGCCCGGGACTAGCGGGGGGGAGCTCCTACGAGCAGTACTTC. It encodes CASSPSPGLAGGSSYEQYF.

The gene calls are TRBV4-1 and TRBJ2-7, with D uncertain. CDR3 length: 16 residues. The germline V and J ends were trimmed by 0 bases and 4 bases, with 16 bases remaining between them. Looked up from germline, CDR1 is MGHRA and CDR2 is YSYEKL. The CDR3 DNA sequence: TGCGCCAGCAGCCAAGATTGGGCAGCAGAGATTTACGAGCAGTACTTC. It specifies CASSQDWAAEIYEQYF.

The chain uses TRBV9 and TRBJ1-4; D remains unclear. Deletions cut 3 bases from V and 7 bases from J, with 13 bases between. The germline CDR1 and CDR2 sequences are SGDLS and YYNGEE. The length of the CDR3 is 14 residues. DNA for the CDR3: TGTGCCAGCAGCGGCGGCCCCCAAGGTGAAAAACTGTTTTTT. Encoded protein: CASSGGPQGEKLFF.

The CDR3 nucleotides read TGTGCCATCACCCCCCCCGGGACTAGCGATTACAATGAGCAGTTCTTC. Protein sequence: CAITPPGTSDYNEQFF. The genes are TRBV10-3 and TRBJ2-1; 10 bases line up with TRBD2. Germline CDR1 ENHRY, CDR2 SYGVKD. The V segment lost 7 bases and the J segment 4 bases; nucleotides outside the gene matches: 10. The CDR3 has 16 residues.

The CDR3 spells CASTPGGQGRQPQHF. The CDR3 bases are TGTGCCAGTACCCCAGGGGGGCAGGGACGACAGCCCCAGCATTTT. V is TRBV19 and J is TRBJ1-5; 7 bases are a match to TRBD1. The CDR3 spans 15 residues. Looked up from germline, CDR1 is LNHDA and CDR2 is SQIVND (reference sequence). Germline trimming cut 7 bases from V and 7 bases from J; bases unmatched to any gene: 13.

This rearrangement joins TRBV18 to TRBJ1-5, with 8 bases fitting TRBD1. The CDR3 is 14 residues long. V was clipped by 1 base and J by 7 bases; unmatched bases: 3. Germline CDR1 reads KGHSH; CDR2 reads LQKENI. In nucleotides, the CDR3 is TGTGCCAGCTCACCACTACAGGGGGTCCAGCCCCAGCATTTT. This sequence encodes CASSPLQGVQPQHF. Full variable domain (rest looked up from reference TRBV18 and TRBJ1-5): NAGVMQNPRHLVRRRGQEARLRCSPMKGHSHVYWYRQLPEEGLKFMVYLQKENIIDESGMPKERFSAEFPKEGPSILRIQQVVRGDSAAYFCASSPLQGVQPQHFGDGTRLSIL.

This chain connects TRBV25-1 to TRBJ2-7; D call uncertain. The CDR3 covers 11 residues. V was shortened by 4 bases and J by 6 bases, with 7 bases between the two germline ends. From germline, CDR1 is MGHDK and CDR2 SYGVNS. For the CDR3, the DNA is TGTGCCAGCAGTGCGGTAGCCGAGCAGTACTTC. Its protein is CASSAVAEQYF.

The CDR3: CASSLGRVAEESTDTQYF. CDR3 in DNA: TGTGCCAGCAGCTTGGGGCGAGTAGCGGAAGAGAGCACAGATACGCAGTATTTT. The V gene is TRBV5-5, the J gene TRBJ2-3, with D tentatively TRBD2 (6 bases). The ends were cut back, 0 bases at V and 0 bases at J, with 17 bases in the middle. This CDR3 comprises 18 residues. Germline V gene data show CDR1 as SGHKS and CDR2 as YYEKEE (reference sequence). The full variable domain, in which reference TRBV5-5 and TRBJ2-3 provide the parts outside the CDR3, is DAGVTQSPTHLIKTRGQQVTLRCSPISGHKSVSWYQQVLGQGPQFIFQYYEKEERGRGNFPDRFSARQFPNYSSELNVNALLLGDSALYLCASSLGRVAEESTDTQYFGPGTRLTVL.

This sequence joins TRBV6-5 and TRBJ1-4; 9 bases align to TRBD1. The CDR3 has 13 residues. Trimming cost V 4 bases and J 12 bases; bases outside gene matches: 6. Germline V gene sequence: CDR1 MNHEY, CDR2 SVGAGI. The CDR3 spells CASSWDRVGELFF. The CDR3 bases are TGTGCCAGCAGTTGGGACAGGGTGGGAGAACTGTTTTTT.